Below are 14 T cell receptor beta chains sequenced from a single sample in a study of T cell clusters in autoimmune cytopenias. Multiplex touch-down PCR amplified TRB using TRB-A and TRB-B pools in one tube. TCRdb derives one entry per CDR3 protein from the multiplex PCR reads, leaving out DNA. The repertoire shows about 8,100 distinct CDR3 sequences; the top ten hold 6%. Each sample's input was 250 to 300 ng genomic DNA, 35,000 to 40,000 genome equivalents. What was sequenced was peripheral blood. These receptor sequences come from a human donor with an autoimmune cytopenia or autoimmune hepatitis (not recorded which).

The rearrangement uses TRBV6-2 or TRBV6-3 and TRBJ2-7; TCRdb proposes TRBD1, but this gene call is untestable without DNA. The CDR3 contains 15 residues. CDR1 MNHEY and CDR2 SVGEGT come from the germline V gene. CDR3 region: CASSYSDRGRYEQYF.

Judged by frequency, this clonotype is medium-sized (0.01 to 0.1%). This sequence joins TRBV6-5 and TRBJ2-5; absent DNA, TCRdb's TRBD2 call cannot be checked. The length of the CDR3 is 15 residues. Germline V lookup: CDR1 MNHEY, CDR2 SVGAGI. This CDR3 reads CASSLGFGGHETQYF.

The chain has TRBV12-3 or TRBV12-4 and TRBJ2-2; there is no DNA to check the TCRdb D call of TRBD1. This CDR3 contains 16 residues. Here the CDR3 reads CASSPQEGGNTGELFF.

This clonotype ranks as medium-sized in terms of frequency. V gene TRBV29-1 combines with J gene TRBJ1-1; TCRdb reports TRBD1, a call that lacks DNA to check it against. The germline CDR1 and CDR2 sequences are SQVTM and ANQGSEA. The CDR3 loop spans 13 amino acids. The CDR3 spells CSVVQGANTEAFF.

The chain is built from TRBV7-9 and TRBJ1-1. The V gene's germline CDR1 is SEHNR and CDR2 FQNEAQ (reference sequence). CDR3 length equals 13 residues. This chain's CDR3 is CARSLGINTEAFF.

Judged by frequency, this clonotype is medium-sized (0.01 to 0.1%). The gene calls are TRBV19 and TRBJ2-1. The germline gives CDR1 LNHDA, CDR2 SQIVND (reference sequence). This CDR3 is 15 amino acids long. CDR3 sequence: CASRTRTGVNNEQFF.

This clonotype ranks as medium-sized in terms of frequency. The chain couples TRBV12-3 or TRBV12-4 to TRBJ2-6. The CDR3 sequence is 15 residues long. The chain's CDR3 is CASRHDSSGANVLTF.

J is TRBJ2-5 and V is TRBV30; TCRdb indicates TRBD1, and absent DNA this call remains unverified. The CDR3 spans 13 residues. Germline values: CDR1 GTSNPN, CDR2 SVGIG (reference sequence). CDR3: CAWSRGQGETQYF.

The genes are TRBV6-5 and TRBJ1-5; checking the TCRdb D call of TRBD1 is not possible without DNA. The CDR3 sequence is 15 residues long. Germline V gene data show CDR1 as MNHEY and CDR2 as SVGAGI. CDR3 sequence: CASSRAGGNYQPQHF.

By frequency, this clonotype is medium-sized (0.01 to 0.1%). The CDR3 region is CAWSVRGRNTEAFF. J is TRBJ1-1 and V is TRBV30; TCRdb gives TRBD1 as the D gene, but with no DNA this cannot be confirmed. The CDR3 is 14 residues long. CDR1 and CDR2 from the germline V gene are GTSNPN and SVGIG (reference sequence).

In terms of frequency, this clonotype is medium-sized. The V call is TRBV19, the J call TRBJ1-2; TCRdb's D call, TRBD1, is unchecked because there is no DNA. Germline lookup yields CDR1 LNHDA and CDR2 SQIVND (reference sequence). The CDR3 consists of 13 residues. The chain's CDR3 is CASSINRDYGYTF.

The chain carries TRBV6-6 and TRBJ2-3; there is no DNA to check the TCRdb D call of TRBD1. The CDR3 extends over 15 amino acids. The germline V gene encodes CDR1 MNHNY and CDR2 SVGAGI (reference sequence). The CDR3 region is CASQSGGAGTDTQYF.

The chain recombines TRBV6-5 with TRBJ1-1; TCRdb reports TRBD1, a call that lacks DNA to check it against. The CDR3 contains 13 residues. Germline assignment: CDR1 MNHEY and CDR2 SVGAGI. CDR3 protein: CASSPGANTEAFF.

This clonotype is deemed medium-sized by its frequency. The V gene is TRBV18, the J gene TRBJ1-5. Germline CDR1 KGHSH, CDR2 LQKENI. The CDR3 has 13 amino acids. This chain's CDR3 is CASSPQGNQPQHF.